The text below deals with one TCR beta chain. The data derive from a study of control samples from healthy donors and cancer patients. Assay: immunoSEQ multiplex PCR; the TCRdb copy retains only in-frame clones and omits some. The sample records about 270,000 clones, over 75% being singletons. The CDR3 spans 14 residues. Trimming at V came to 6 bases and at J to 4 bases, leaving 7 bases not matched to a gene. The germline CDR1 and CDR2 sequences are KGHSH and LQKENI. The chain joins TRBV18 to TRBJ1-2; 8 nucleotides match TRBD1. Sequenced material: PBMCs. The sequence was obtained from a woman aged 55-69 years with lung cancer. This chain's CDR3 is CASSLRQGSYGYTF. Written as DNA, the CDR3 is TGTGCCAGCTCCCTCCGACAGGGGTCCTATGGCTACACCTTC. Together with reference TRBV18 and TRBJ1-2, the CDR3 gives the full variable domain: NAGVMQNPRHLVRRRGQEARLRCSPMKGHSHVYWYRQLPEEGLKFMVYLQKENIIDESGMPKERFSAEFPKEGPSILRIQQVVRGDSAAYFCASSLRQGSYGYTFGSGTRLTVV.